This TCR beta chain emerged from a study of T cells after yellow fever vaccination. Regarding the study as a whole: FACS-sorted repertoires could contain abundant clonotypes contaminating from the bulk population.

Production of TCR cDNA was by 5'RACE template switching, which also added a universal primer site and UMIs. MiXCR, applied by TCRdb to the 5' RACE reads, yields one record per CDR3 protein. The data show about 340,000 distinct CDR3 sequences, with roughly an eighth seen just once and 3.2% held by the top ten. Concerning this clonotype itself: Antigen specificity is unknown.

Sample: CD4+ T cells sorted from PBMCs, taken 15 days after the yellow fever booster vaccination. This clonotype originated in a man younger than 35 who received the YFV17D yellow fever vaccine.

This CDR3 is CSARDSRGFTDTQYF. CDR3 nucleotide sequence: TGCAGTGCTAGAGATAGCAGGGGGTTCACAGATACGCAGTATTTT. The gene calls are TRBV20-1 and TRBJ2-3, with 7 bases fitting TRBD1. This CDR3 spans 15 amino acids. Per the germline V gene, CDR1 is DFQATT and CDR2 is SNEGSKA (reference sequence). V trimming: 0 bases; J trimming: 2 bases; junction bases outside the gene matches: 5.